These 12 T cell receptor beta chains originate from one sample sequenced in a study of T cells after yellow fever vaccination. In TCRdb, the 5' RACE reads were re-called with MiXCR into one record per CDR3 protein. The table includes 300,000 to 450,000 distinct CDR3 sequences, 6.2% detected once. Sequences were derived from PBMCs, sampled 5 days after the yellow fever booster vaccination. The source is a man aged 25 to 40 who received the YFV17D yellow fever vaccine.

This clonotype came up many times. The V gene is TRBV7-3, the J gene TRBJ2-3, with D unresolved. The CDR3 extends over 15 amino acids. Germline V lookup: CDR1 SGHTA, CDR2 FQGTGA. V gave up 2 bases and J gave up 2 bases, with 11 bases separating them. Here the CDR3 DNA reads TGTGCCAGCAGCTTAGCACCGACGACCACAGATACGCAGTATTTT. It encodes CASSLAPTTTDTQYF.

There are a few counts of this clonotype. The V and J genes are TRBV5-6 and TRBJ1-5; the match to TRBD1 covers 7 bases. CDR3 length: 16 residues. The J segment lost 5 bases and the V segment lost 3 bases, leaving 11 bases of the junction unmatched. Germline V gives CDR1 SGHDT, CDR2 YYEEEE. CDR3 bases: TGTGCCAGCAGCTCATGGACAGGATCGTTGCATCAGCCCCAGCATTTT. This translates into CASSSWTGSLHQPQHF.

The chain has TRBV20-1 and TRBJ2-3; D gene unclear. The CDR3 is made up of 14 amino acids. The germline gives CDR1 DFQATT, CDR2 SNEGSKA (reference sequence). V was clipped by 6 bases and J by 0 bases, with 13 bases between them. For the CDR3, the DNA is TGCAGTGCACCCCTGCTGGGCAGCACAGATACGCAGTATTTT. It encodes CSAPLLGSTDTQYF.

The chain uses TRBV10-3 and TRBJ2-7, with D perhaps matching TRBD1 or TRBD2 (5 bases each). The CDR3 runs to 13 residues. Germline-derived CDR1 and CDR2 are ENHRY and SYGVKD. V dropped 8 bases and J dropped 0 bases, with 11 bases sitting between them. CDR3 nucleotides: TGTGCCATCGGGACGGCTAACTCCTACGAGCAGTACTTC. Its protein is CAIGTANSYEQYF.

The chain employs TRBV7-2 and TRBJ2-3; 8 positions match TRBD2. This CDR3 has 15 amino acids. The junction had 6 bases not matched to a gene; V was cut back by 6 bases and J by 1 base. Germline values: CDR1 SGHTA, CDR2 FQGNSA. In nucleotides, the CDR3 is TGTGCCAGCAGTCTTAGCGGGGTCCGCACAGATACGCAGTATTTT. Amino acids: CASSLSGVRTDTQYF.

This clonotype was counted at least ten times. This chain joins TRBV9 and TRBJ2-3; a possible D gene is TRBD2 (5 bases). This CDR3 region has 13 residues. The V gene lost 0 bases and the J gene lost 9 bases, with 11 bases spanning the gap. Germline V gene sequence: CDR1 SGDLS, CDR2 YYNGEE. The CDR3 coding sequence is TGTGCCAGCAGCGTAGCGGGGTCTGACACGCAGTATTTT. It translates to CASSVAGSDTQYF. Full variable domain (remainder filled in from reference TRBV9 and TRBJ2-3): DSGVTQTPKHLITATGQRVTLRCSPRSGDLSVYWYQQSLDQGLQFLIQYYNGEERAKGNILERFSAQQFPDLHSELNLSSLELGDSALYFCASSVAGSDTQYFGPGTRLTVL.

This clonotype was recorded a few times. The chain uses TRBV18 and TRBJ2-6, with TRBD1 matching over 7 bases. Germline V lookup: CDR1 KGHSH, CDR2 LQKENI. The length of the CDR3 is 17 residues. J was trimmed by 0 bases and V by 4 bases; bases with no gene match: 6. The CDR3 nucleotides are TGTGCCAGCTCACTTGGACAGGAGCTCTCTGGGGCCAACGTCCTGACTTTC. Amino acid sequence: CASSLGQELSGANVLTF.

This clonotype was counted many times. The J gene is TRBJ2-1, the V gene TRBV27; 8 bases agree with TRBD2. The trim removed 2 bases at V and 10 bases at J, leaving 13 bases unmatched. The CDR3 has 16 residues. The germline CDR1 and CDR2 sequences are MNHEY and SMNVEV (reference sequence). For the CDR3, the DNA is TGTGCCAGCAGTTTAAGCGTAACGGGAGGGCCCGGGGAGCAGTTCTTC. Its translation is CASSLSVTGGPGEQFF.

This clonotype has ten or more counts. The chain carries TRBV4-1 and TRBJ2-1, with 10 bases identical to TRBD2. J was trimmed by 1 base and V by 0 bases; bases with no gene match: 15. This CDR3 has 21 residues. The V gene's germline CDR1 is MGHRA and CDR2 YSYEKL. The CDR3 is CASSQEGPGLAFYLSYNEQFF. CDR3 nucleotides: TGCGCCAGCAGCCAAGAAGGGCCGGGACTAGCGTTCTACCTTTCCTACAATGAGCAGTTCTTC.

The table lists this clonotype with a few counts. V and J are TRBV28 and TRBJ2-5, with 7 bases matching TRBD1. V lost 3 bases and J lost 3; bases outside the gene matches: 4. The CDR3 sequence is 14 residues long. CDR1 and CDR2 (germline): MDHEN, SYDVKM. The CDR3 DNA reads TGTGCCAGCAGTTTCGTCGACAGGGAAGAGACCCAGTACTTC. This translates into CASSFVDREETQYF.

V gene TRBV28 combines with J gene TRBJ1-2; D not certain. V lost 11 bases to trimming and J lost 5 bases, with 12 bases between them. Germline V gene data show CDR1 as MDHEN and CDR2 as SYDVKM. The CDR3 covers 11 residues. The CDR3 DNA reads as TGTGCCGGAAGCGACTCTTATGGCTACACCTTC. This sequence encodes CAGSDSYGYTF.

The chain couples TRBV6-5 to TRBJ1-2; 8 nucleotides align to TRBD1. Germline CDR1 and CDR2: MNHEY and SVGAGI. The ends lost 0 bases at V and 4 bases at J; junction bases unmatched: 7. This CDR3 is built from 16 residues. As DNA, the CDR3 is TGTGCCAGCAGTTACTCGAGGACAGGGTCTGCCTATGGCTACACCTTC. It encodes CASSYSRTGSAYGYTF.